This entry concerns a single T cell receptor beta chain. This clone's antigen is unknown. Base quality data are lacking; no much larger clone is found one base away. Whole blood was collected in K2EDTA tubes by collaborating institutions according to the institutions' own protocols. Collaborator samples were shipped for TCRbeta analysis as frozen whole blood, isolated PBMCs, or DNA extracted from either sample type. TCRbeta CDR3 regions were amplified from genomic DNA using the immunoSEQ Assay, a bias-controlled multiplex PCR. As for how the authors treated the data: The number of nucleated cells in each sample was estimated by amplification of reference gene primers within the assay. To quantify the absolute abundance of each unique TCRbeta CDR3 rearrangement, sequence reads were collapsed and filtered. Productive Simpson clonality was computed per sample as the square root of Simpson's diversity index over productive rearrangements. Sourced from immuneACCESS, this table was stored by TCRdb with only in-frame sequences that have V and J called. A share of the clones is absent; for the studies checked, an unresolved V gene accounts for under half, and the remainder has no known explanation. V, J and clone size are taken as reported in that table, and D and trimming were inferred from the DNA itself. The sample yields some 73,000 clones; about four fifths were counted once. The ten largest clonotypes hold 25% to 30% of the sample.

This specimen belongs to a study of blood T cell repertoires in COVID-19 (dated by TCRdb to 2018 to 2020). Study-wide context: Collaborator samples came from the United States, Italy and Spain and covered acute and convalescent phases of COVID-19. The prospective study material was composed of cDNA or gDNA derived from T cells, B-cell-depleted T cells, or PBMCs. Deeply sampled blood TCRbeta repertoires from subjects exposed to, actively infected with, or recovered from COVID-19 were included in the dataset. The repertoires were released in a freely available public database meant as a resource for research on the immune response to SARS-CoV-2. The samples were drawn from the first 160 participants of the ongoing ImmuneRACE study and from 1,200 or so subjects provided by 6 global collaborators. The sample metadata nearly always contained a de-identified subject ID, COVID-19 status, age in years and sex. Where available, HLA class I and class II types were obtained from metadata supplied by the sample provider rather than from assay-based typing. Results and caveats for the whole study, not just this receptor: The amount of clinical and demographic metadata varied by source and participant and was provided uncurated.

From the cysteine up to the phenylalanine, the CDR3 has a length of 16 residues. Only the CDR3 DNA is retained, 48 bases long and in frame from the first base. Taken from the germline V gene, the CDR1 and CDR2 loops are SGHRS and YFSETQ. The V and J ends are trimmed by 5 bases and 3 bases, leaving 20 bases between them. Input material: peripheral blood. The sequence joins TRBV5-1 to TRBJ2-5, with TRBD2 tentatively as D gene (6 bases match). The receptor comes from a human donor in a cohort sampled during active COVID-19. The sequenced DNA is TGCGCCAGCAGAACGGGTCCCACGGGGGTGAAAGAGACCCAGTACTTC. Protein translation: CASRTGPTGVKETQYF.